The 6 T cell receptor beta chains below come from one sample, sequenced in a study of blood T cell repertoires in COVID-19. Using immunoSEQ multiplex PCR, the repertoire was profiled, and TCRdb retains in-frame clones only, with some absent. The sample lists about 290,000 clones, roughly 89% occurring once. Sequenced input: PBMCs or T cells enriched from blood (not recorded which). These TCRs come from a woman in her 40s who had recovered from COVID-19.

The genes are TRBV24-1 and TRBJ1-5; the D gene is possibly TRBD1 (6 bases). From germline, CDR1 is KGHDR and CDR2 SFDVKD. The V gene lost 6 bases and the J gene lost 0 bases, with 11 bases spanning the gap. CDR3 length equals 15 residues. The CDR3 sequence: CATSPGQTSNQPQHF. CDR3 DNA: TGTGCCACCAGTCCCGGACAGACTAGCAATCAGCCCCAGCATTTT.

The gene calls are TRBV10-3 and TRBJ1-1, with 8 bases aligning to TRBD1. The CDR3 consists of 12 residues. Per the germline V gene, CDR1 is ENHRY and CDR2 is SYGVKD. J gave up 12 bases and V 2 bases, and 5 bases lay outside the gene matches. CDR3 sequence (DNA): TGTGCCATCAGTGAGGGACAGGGTAAAACTTTCTTT. It specifies CAISEGQGKTFF.

This chain uses TRBV12-5 with TRBJ1-1; 7 nucleotides align to TRBD1. Trimming took 0 bases from V and 11 from J; bases not matched to a gene: 12. Per germline, CDR1 LGHNT and CDR2 FRNRAP. The CDR3 is 15 residues long. CDR3 amino acids: CASGLVPRGWSIAFF. The CDR3 DNA follows: TGTGCTAGTGGTTTGGTCCCCAGGGGGTGGTCGATTGCTTTCTTT. The whole variable domain, filled in from reference TRBV12-5 and TRBJ1-1, reads DARVTQTPRHKVTEMGQEVTMRCQPILGHNTVFWYRQTMMQGLELLAYFRNRAPLDDSGMPKDRFSAEMPDATLATLKIQPSEPRDSAVYFCASGLVPRGWSIAFFGQGTRLTVV.

This chain connects TRBV11-1 to TRBJ1-4, with 9 bases matching TRBD1. Trimming cost V 5 bases and J 8 bases; bases outside gene matches: 12. Germline V gene lookup returns CDR1 SGHAT and CDR2 FQDESV (reference sequence). The CDR3 covers 16 residues. The CDR3 sequence: CASSARPGQGREKLFF. As DNA, the CDR3 is TGTGCCAGCAGCGCGCGACCGGGACAGGGTCGGGAAAAACTGTTTTTT.

The chain is built from TRBV5-4 and TRBJ2-1, with a tentative D call TRBD2 (6 bases). V was shortened by 5 bases and J by 8 bases, with 20 bases between the two germline ends. The germline gives CDR1 SGHNT, CDR2 YYREEE (reference sequence). The CDR3 spans 15 residues. As DNA, the CDR3 is TGTGCCAGCAGATGGGGCGGGGACTTACCCGATGAGCAGTTCTTC. It codes for CASRWGGDLPDEQFF.

The rearrangement links TRBV5-1 to TRBJ1-5; 9 positions match TRBD1. Germline V gives CDR1 SGHRS, CDR2 YFSETQ. This CDR3 spans 13 amino acids. The J segment lost 5 bases and the V segment lost 4 bases, leaving 1 base of the junction unmatched. CDR3 nucleotide sequence: TGCGCCAGCAGCCGGGACAGGGATCAGCCCCAGCATTTT. It yields the protein CASSRDRDQPQHF.